A selection of T cell receptor beta chains follows, all from one sample in a study of blood T cell repertoires in COVID-19. Libraries were prepared by immunoSEQ multiplex PCR; TCRdb keeps only in-frame clonotypes and omits some of them. Of fewer than 130,000 clones listed, 76% are singletons. The sequenced sample was peripheral blood. All receptors come from an elderly woman with acute or convalescent COVID-19. Both conserved end residues are part of each CDR3. Each record gives: clone size, J gene, D gene, V gene, CDR3 protein, CDR3 DNA. The D gene is left open where the match is weak. A clone size is listed for some rows: how often the clone was seen (once, few, many), or a class if it is expanded.

size: many; J: TRBJ2-2; D: .; V: TRBV28; CDR3: CASSLGASNTGELFF; DNA: TGTGCCAGCAGTTTGGGGGCCTCGAACACCGGGGAGCTGTTTTTT
size: few; J: TRBJ2-7; D: TRBD2; V: TRBV10-2; CDR3: CASSAELAGPYEQYF; DNA: TGCGCCAGCAGTGCAGAACTAGCGGGCCCCTACGAGCAGTACTTC
size: .; J: TRBJ1-1; D: TRBD1; V: TRBV10-3; CDR3: CAISALGQGGNTEAFF; DNA: TGTGCCATCAGTGCCTTGGGACAGGGCGGGAACACTGAAGCTTTCTTT
size: once; J: TRBJ2-1; D: TRBD2; V: TRBV12-5; CDR3: CASGLYISGGARRSDNEQFF; DNA: TGTGCTAGTGGTTTATACATAAGCGGGGGGGCACGAAGGAGTGACAATGAGCAGTTCTTC
size: .; J: TRBJ2-5; D: .; V: TRBV11-2; CDR3: CASSPPGGETQYF; DNA: TGTGCCAGCAGCCCCCCCGGGGGAGAGACCCAGTACTTC
size: .; J: TRBJ1-1; D: .; V: TRBV10-2; CDR3: CASSILNTEAFF; DNA: TGCGCCAGCAGTATATTGAACACTGAAGCTTTCTTT
size: .; J: TRBJ1-5; D: .; V: TRBV29-1; CDR3: CSVGAYSNQPQHF; DNA: TGCAGCGTGGGGGCCTATAGCAATCAGCCCCAGCATTTT
size: .; J: TRBJ1-1; D: TRBD1; V: TRBV5-1; CDR3: CASSEPTGGTEAFF; DNA: TGCGCCAGCAGCGAACCAACAGGGGGCACTGAAGCTTTCTTT
size: .; J: TRBJ2-3; D: .; V: TRBV14; CDR3: CASSQVEIEYLDTQYF; DNA: TGTGCCAGCAGCCAAGTGGAGATCGAGTACCTCGATACGCAGTATTTT
size: many; J: TRBJ2-7; D: .; V: TRBV7-2; CDR3: CASSQGTTEQYF; DNA: TGTGCCAGCAGCCAGGGAACGACCGAGCAGTACTTC
size: .; J: TRBJ1-6; D: TRBD1; V: TRBV5-1; CDR3: CASSLAVGTGNSPLHF; DNA: TGCGCCAGCAGCTTGGCCGTGGGGACAGGGAATTCACCCCTCCACTTT
size: .; J: TRBJ1-2; D: .; V: TRBV5-5; CDR3: CASSRGWGRPDLYGYTF; DNA: TGTGCCAGCTCTCGGGGGTGGGGCCGACCCGACTTATATGGCTACACCTTC
size: once; J: TRBJ2-3; D: TRBD2; V: TRBV10-1; CDR3: CASGHGTTPPNTQYF; DNA: TGCGCCAGCGGACACGGGACTACACCCCCTAATACGCAGTATTTT
size: .; J: TRBJ2-7; D: TRBD2; V: TRBV7-2; CDR3: CASSIRTSGEGYEQYF; DNA: TGTGCCAGCAGCATCAGGACTAGCGGGGAAGGATACGAGCAGTACTTC
size: .; J: TRBJ1-2; D: .; V: TRBV19; CDR3: CASSPTRFGVNGYTF; DNA: TGTGCCAGTAGTCCCACCCGGTTCGGAGTGAATGGCTACACCTTC
size: .; J: TRBJ1-2; D: .; V: TRBV2; CDR3: CASSVGRGWHGYTF; DNA: TGTGCCAGCAGTGTGGGCAGGGGCTGGCATGGCTACACCTTC
size: once; J: TRBJ2-2; D: .; V: TRBV28; CDR3: CASSFGDTGELFF; DNA: TGTGCCAGCAGTTTCGGAGACACCGGGGAGCTGTTTTTT
size: few; J: TRBJ2-5; D: .; V: TRBV5-4; CDR3: CASSVMLADEETQYF; DNA: TGTGCCAGCAGCGTAATGCTAGCTGACGAAGAGACCCAGTACTTC
size: .; J: TRBJ1-4; D: .; V: TRBV27; CDR3: CASSLLGWGATNEKLFF; DNA: TGTGCCAGCAGTTTACTCGGGTGGGGGGCAACTAATGAAAAACTGTTTTTT
size: once; J: TRBJ2-3; D: TRBD2; V: TRBV28; CDR3: CASGFSGRAVADTQYF; DNA: TGTGCCAGCGGATTTAGCGGGAGGGCCGTGGCAGATACGCAGTATTTT
size: once; J: TRBJ1-5; D: .; V: TRBV2; CDR3: CASSESVAQPQHF; DNA: TGTGCCAGCAGTGAATCTGTAGCTCAGCCCCAGCATTTT
size: .; J: TRBJ2-1; D: .; V: TRBV7-9; CDR3: CASRSGLQSSYNEQFF; DNA: TGTGCCAGCAGATCCGGACTGCAAAGCTCCTACAATGAGCAGTTCTTC